One and the same sample provided the 23 T cell receptor beta chains below, sequenced in a study of control samples from healthy donors and cancer patients. The table came from immunoSEQ multiplex PCR; TCRdb's copy has only in-frame clones and leaves some out. Among approximately 58,000 clones listed, over 75% were seen once. Sample: PBMCs. The source is a woman aged 55-70 years with lung cancer.

This chain links TRBV6-1 with TRBJ2-5; 7 nucleotides line up with TRBD1. The CDR3 is made up of 16 amino acids. Unmatched junction bases numbered 12, after V lost 2 bases and J lost 6 bases. Germline V gene lookup returns CDR1 MNHNS and CDR2 SASEGT. The CDR3 loop reads CASSELGRGYVKTQYF. CDR3 bases: TGTGCCAGCAGTGAACTCGGCAGGGGGTATGTGAAGACCCAGTACTTC.

V gene TRBV28 combines with J gene TRBJ1-2; 7 bases agree with TRBD1. The CDR3 length is 14 residues. From germline, CDR1 is MDHEN and CDR2 SYDVKM. J gave up 2 bases and V 10 bases, and 10 bases lay outside the gene matches. CDR3 region: CAITQPGQNYGYTF. The CDR3 nucleotides read TGTGCCATCACGCAACCGGGACAGAACTATGGCTACACCTTC.

V is TRBV19 and J is TRBJ1-2; D is uncertain. Trimming took off 6 bases at V and 1 base at J, with 12 bases between the two ends. The CDR3 loop spans 14 amino acids. Germline V gives CDR1 LNHDA, CDR2 SQIVND (reference sequence). The CDR3: CASSRGVHNYGYTF. In DNA, the CDR3 is TGTGCCAGTAGCCGCGGAGTTCATAACTATGGCTACACCTTC.

The CDR3 is CASSPRGENYGYTF. In DNA form, the CDR3 reads TGTGCCAGCAGTCCGAGGGGAGAGAACTATGGCTACACCTTC. V usage is TRBV6-2 or TRBV6-3 and J usage is TRBJ1-2; TRBD1 might be the D (5 bases). Trimming removed 5 bases at V and 2 bases at J, with 12 bases between. The CDR3 loop spans 14 amino acids. Looked up from germline, CDR1 is MNHEY and CDR2 is SVGEGT.

The chain couples TRBV28 to TRBJ2-7; 7 positions match TRBD1. In germline, CDR1 is MDHEN, CDR2 SYDVKM. The V segment lost 2 bases and the J segment 7 bases; nucleotides outside the gene matches: 17. The CDR3 contains 17 residues. The CDR3 DNA is TGTGCCAGCAGTTTACCTAGAACGGGACAGCTCGTCAGGGAGCAGTACTTC. Amino acid sequence: CASSLPRTGQLVREQYF.

The rearrangement uses TRBV30 and TRBJ1-5, with a weak D call TRBD1 (6 bases). CDR3 length: 14 residues. Per germline, CDR1 GTSNPN and CDR2 SVGIG (reference sequence). Trimming stripped 6 bases from V and 0 bases from J, with 12 bases between. The CDR3 is CACSTGFSNQPQHF. In DNA form, the CDR3 reads TGTGCCTGCTCCACAGGGTTTAGCAATCAGCCCCAGCATTTT.

The CDR3 nucleotides read TGTGCCAGCAGTGTGGGACAGGGTCCCAATCAGCCCCAGCATTTT. It codes for CASSVGQGPNQPQHF. The rearrangement joins TRBV2 to TRBJ1-5; 9 bases map to TRBD1. Germline CDR1 and CDR2: SNHLY and FYNNEI. The V segment lost 4 bases and the J segment 3 bases; nucleotides outside the gene matches: 4. CDR3 length: 15 residues.

Comments on this clone: Other DNA sequences of this sample code for an identical CDR3. The rearrangement links TRBV9 to TRBJ1-1; the D is unclear. Trimming removed 0 bases from V and 0 bases from J, with 6 bases in between. The CDR3 length is 14 residues. CDR1 SGDLS and CDR2 YYNGEE come from the germline V gene. The CDR3 DNA is TGTGCCAGCAGCGTAGGACCGATGAACACTGAAGCTTTCTTT. Protein: CASSVGPMNTEAFF. Together with reference TRBV9 and TRBJ1-1, the CDR3 gives the full variable domain: DSGVTQTPKHLITATGQRVTLRCSPRSGDLSVYWYQQSLDQGLQFLIQYYNGEERAKGNILERFSAQQFPDLHSELNLSSLELGDSALYFCASSVGPMNTEAFFGQGTRLTVV.

The rearrangement uses TRBV6-5 and TRBJ1-1; D gene uncertain. The CDR3 sequence is 15 residues long. V lost 0 bases to trimming and J lost 0 bases, with 8 bases between them. The germline CDR1 and CDR2 sequences are MNHEY and SVGAGI. CDR3 loop: CASSYSGSMNTEAFF. The CDR3 nucleotides are TGTGCCAGCAGTTACTCGGGGTCTATGAACACTGAAGCTTTCTTT.

This clone showed up just a few times. The chain combines TRBV15 with TRBJ1-3; D is unresolved. The CDR3 loop spans 16 amino acids. From germline, CDR1 is LNHNV and CDR2 YYDKDF (reference sequence). With 0 bases removed from V and 0 bases from J, the gap between germline ends came to 9 bases. CDR3 protein: CATSRDTSSSGNTIYF. Written as DNA, the CDR3 is TGTGCCACCAGCAGAGATACGTCTTCCTCTGGAAACACCATATATTTT. The whole variable domain, filled in from reference TRBV15 and TRBJ1-3, reads DAMVIQNPRYQVTQFGKPVTLSCSQTLNHNVMYWYQQKSSQAPKLLFHYYDKDFNNEADTPDNFQSRRPNTSFCFLDIRSPGLGDTAMYLCATSRDTSSSGNTIYFGEGSWLTVV.

Details on this clone: A junction end diverges from the germline sequence, so it may reflect a read error. The J gene is TRBJ2-3, the V gene TRBV7-3; unclear D gene. The CDR3 loop spans 13 amino acids. CDR1 and CDR2 (germline): SGHTA, FQGTGA. CDR3 region: CAGSLTRVDTQYF. The DNA of the CDR3 is TGTGCCGGCAGCTTAACCCGGGTAGATACGCAGTATTTT. Supplemented by reference TRBV7-3 and TRBJ2-3, the full variable domain reads GAGVSQTPSNKVTEKGKYVELRCDPISGHTALYWYRQSLGQGPEFLIYFQGTGAADDSGLPNDRFFAVRPEGSVSTLKIQRTERGDSAVYLCAGSLTRVDTQYFGPGTRLTVL.

The chain recombines TRBV23-1 with TRBJ2-1, with D possibly matching TRBD1 (6 bases). TRBV23-1 is an open reading frame, and its role is uncertain. The CDR3 consists of 18 residues. Trimming took off 7 bases at V and 0 bases at J, with 22 bases between the two ends. The CDR3, as DNA: TGCGCCAGCATCACAATTAAGTCAGGGGAATCCTCCTACAATGAGCAGTTCTTC. This translates into CASITIKSGESSYNEQFF.

This chain links TRBV11-2 with TRBJ1-6, with 8 bases fitting TRBD1. Trimming cost V 1 base and J 9 bases; bases outside gene matches: 2. CDR3 size: 14 residues. Germline CDR1 is SGHAT and CDR2 is FQNNGV. CDR3 loop: CASSLGTGSSPLHF. CDR3 nucleotide sequence: TGTGCCAGCAGCTTAGGGACAGGGTCTTCACCCCTCCACTTT.

V is TRBV5-1 and J is TRBJ2-3, with a possible D match to TRBD1 (6 bases). Germline V gene data show CDR1 as SGHRS and CDR2 as YFSETQ. CDR3 length equals 16 residues. V lost 1 base and J lost 2, with 14 bases in between. CDR3 region: CASSLPRDTVTDTQYF. The DNA of the CDR3 is TGCGCCAGCAGCTTGCCGAGGGACACCGTCACAGATACGCAGTATTTT. The full variable domain, its missing parts supplied by reference TRBV5-1 and TRBJ2-3, is KAGVTQTPRYLIKTRGQQVTLSCSPISGHRSVSWYQQTPGQGLQFLFEYFSETQRNKGNFPGRFSGRQFSNSRSEMNVSTLELGDSALYLCASSLPRDTVTDTQYFGPGTRLTVL.

V usage is TRBV3-1 (or the pseudogene TRBV3-2) and J usage is TRBJ1-5, with no clear D. CDR1 and CDR2 (germline): LGHDT, YNNKEL (reference sequence). The CDR3 has 13 residues. Trimming cost V 2 bases and J 7 bases, with 9 bases left between them. CDR3 amino acids: CASSQIAGQPQHF. CDR3 nucleotides: TGTGCCAGCAGCCAAATTGCCGGGCAGCCCCAGCATTTT.

The V gene is TRBV7-3, the J gene TRBJ2-1; D is possibly TRBD1 or TRBD2 (5 bases each). The ends were cut back, 2 bases at V and 4 bases at J, with 12 bases in the middle. Germline V gene lookup returns CDR1 SGHTA and CDR2 FQGTGA. This CDR3 spans 15 amino acids. CDR3 amino acids: CASSLAGREYNEQFF. The CDR3 nucleotides read TGTGCCAGCAGCTTAGCGGGCAGGGAATACAATGAGCAGTTCTTC. The whole variable domain, remainder taken from reference TRBV7-3 and TRBJ2-1, is GAGVSQTPSNKVTEKGKYVELRCDPISGHTALYWYRQSLGQGPEFLIYFQGTGAADDSGLPNDRFFAVRPEGSVSTLKIQRTERGDSAVYLCASSLAGREYNEQFFGPGTRLTVL.

Concerning this clone itself: At one end, the junction sequence differs from germline, possibly due to a read error. The V and J genes are TRBV7-7 and TRBJ2-5; D unresolved. CDR3 size: 16 residues. Germline assignment: CDR1 SSHAT and CDR2 FNYEAQ (reference sequence). DNA for the CDR3: TGTGCTAGCAGCCCCAATGGACCTTCCGGCCAAGAGACCCAGTACTTC. It specifies CASSPNGPSGQETQYF.

The chain is built from TRBV30 and TRBJ1-1; 7 nucleotides match TRBD1. CDR1 and CDR2 (germline): GTSNPN, SVGIG (reference sequence). After removal of 4 bases from V and 2 bases from J, the junction contained 1 base not matched to a gene. The CDR3 is 12 amino acids. CDR3 bases: TGTGCCTGGACAGGGGGAAACACTGAAGCTTTCTTT. It is translated as CAWTGGNTEAFF.

This chain links TRBV27 with TRBJ2-3; TRBD2 matches at 10 bases. Unmatched junction bases numbered 6, after V lost 5 bases and J lost 1 base. Germline values: CDR1 MNHEY, CDR2 SMNVEV (reference sequence). The length of the CDR3 is 16 residues. For the CDR3, the DNA is TGTGCCAGCAGTCCTGACCTAGCGGGAGGCACAGATACGCAGTATTTT. Translated, it gives CASSPDLAGGTDTQYF.

The chain recombines TRBV19 with TRBJ1-3; 8 nucleotides agree with TRBD1. CDR3 length: 17 amino acids. Losses at the gene ends were 4 bases for V and 0 bases for J; bases not matched to a gene: 8. Germline V gene data show CDR1 as LNHDA and CDR2 as SQIVND (reference sequence). The CDR3 sequence is CASSTADRGYSGNTIYF. The DNA of the CDR3 is TGTGCCAGTAGTACCGCAGACAGGGGATACTCTGGAAACACCATATATTTT.

The rearrangement uses TRBV9 and TRBJ2-1; the match to TRBD2 covers 15 bases. The CDR3 has 16 residues. J lost 7 bases, V lost 0 bases, and 2 bases had no gene match. CDR1 and CDR2 (germline): SGDLS, YYNGEE. The CDR3 region has the DNA TGTGCCAGCAGCGTAGGCGGACTAGCGGGGGGGAATGAGCAGTTCTTC. This sequence encodes CASSVGGLAGGNEQFF.

The chain has TRBV7-2 and TRBJ1-5; D call uncertain. From germline, CDR1 is SGHTA and CDR2 FQGNSA. The CDR3 sequence is 15 residues long. V was shortened by 1 base and J by 7 bases, with 14 bases between the two germline ends. The CDR3, as DNA: TGTGCCAGCAGCTTAGGGCTTTCGCTGGGCCAGCCCCAGCATTTT. Translating it yields CASSLGLSLGQPQHF. Filled out from reference TRBV7-2 and TRBJ1-5, the complete variable domain reads GAGVSQSPSNKVTEKGKDVELRCDPISGHTALYWYRQSLGQGLEFLIYFQGNSAPDKSGLPSDRFSAERTGGSVSTLTIQRTQQEDSAVYLCASSLGLSLGQPQHFGDGTRLSIL.

This clone is labeled medium-sized. This chain connects TRBV5-5 to TRBJ2-7; D is possibly TRBD1 (6 bases). CDR3 size: 14 residues. Between the trimmed V and J ends, which lost 4 bases and 2 bases, there was a span of 13 bases. CDR1 and CDR2 (germline): SGHKS, YYEKEE (reference sequence). The CDR3 nucleotides read TGTGCCAGCAGCCCCTCCCAGGGGCCCTACGAGCAGTACTTC. This gives the protein CASSPSQGPYEQYF.